The sample holds many counts of the clone carrying this T cell receptor (beta chain). The sorted Tregs were CD4+CD25+CD127-/low cells. TCRdb ran MiXCR on the 5' RACE reads and lists one entry per CDR3 protein. Here the sample spans about 43,000 distinct CDR3 sequences, around a fifth being singletons. The V gene lost 3 bases and the J gene lost 5 bases, with 13 bases spanning the gap. There are 13 residues in the CDR3. Germline V gives CDR1 SQVTM, CDR2 ANQGSEA. The chain couples TRBV29-1 to TRBJ2-5; D call uncertain. The clonotype originates from a female donor with breast cancer. Material: Tregs sorted from a lymph node. In DNA form, the CDR3 reads TGCAGCGTTGACCCCGGCTTTACGGAGACCCAGTACTTC. As protein: CSVDPGFTETQYF.